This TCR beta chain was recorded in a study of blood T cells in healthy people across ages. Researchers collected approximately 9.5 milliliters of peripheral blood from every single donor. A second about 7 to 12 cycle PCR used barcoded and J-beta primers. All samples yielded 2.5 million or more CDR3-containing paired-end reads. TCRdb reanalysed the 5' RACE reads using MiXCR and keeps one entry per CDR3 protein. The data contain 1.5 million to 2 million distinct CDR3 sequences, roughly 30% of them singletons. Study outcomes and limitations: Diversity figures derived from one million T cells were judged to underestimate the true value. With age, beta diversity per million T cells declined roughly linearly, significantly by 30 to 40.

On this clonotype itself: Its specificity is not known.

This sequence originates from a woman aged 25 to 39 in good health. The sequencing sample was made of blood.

CDR3 amino acids: CASSLAEIKYQETQYF. CDR3 DNA sequence: TGTGCCAGCAGCCTAGCGGAGATTAAGTACCAAGAGACCCAGTACTTC. The V and J genes are TRBV3-1 and TRBJ2-5, with a weak D call TRBD2 (6 bases). The V gene lost 4 bases and the J gene lost 0 bases, with 15 bases spanning the gap. CDR1 LGHDT and CDR2 YNNKEL come from the germline V gene (reference sequence). The CDR3 has 16 amino acids.